The T cell receptor (beta chain) described here comes from a study of blood T cell repertoires in COVID-19. Study-level information: From T cells, B-cell-depleted T cells, or PBMCs came the material, which was cDNA or gDNA.

With V trimmed by 3 bases and J by 2 bases, 3 bases remained unmatched. Germline CDR1 is MGHRA and CDR2 is YSYEKL. The CDR3 totals 14 residues. Profiling relied on immunoSEQ multiplex PCR, and the TCRdb table lists in-frame clones only, not all of them. Of 200,000 to 250,000 clones in the sample, 85% were seen once. Sequences were obtained from peripheral blood. This rearrangement joins TRBV4-1 to TRBJ1-2; 7 bases are shared with TRBD1. This sequence originates from a man aged 35 to 55 with acute or convalescent COVID-19. The CDR3 protein is CASSQPGQNYGYTF. As DNA, the CDR3 is TGCGCCAGCAGCCAGCCGGGACAGAACTATGGCTACACCTTC.